These 13 T cell receptor beta chains were sequenced from one sample in a study of T cells in Graves' hyperthyroidism and ophthalmopathy. TCR beta CDR3 regions were amplified from RNA. TCR CDR3 regions were first amplified by RT-PCR with HTBI primers. Using its own MiXCR run on the multiplex PCR reads, TCRdb lists one record per CDR3 protein. The sample yields 650,000 to 700,000 distinct CDR3 sequences, about 18% seen once. The sequenced sample was blood. Every receptor here comes from a man in his fifties or sixties with Graves' hyperthyroidism.

The chain recombines TRBV29-1 with TRBJ2-1; 8 bases line up with TRBD1. Germline CDR1 is SQVTM and CDR2 is ANQGSEA. V shed 4 bases, J shed 0 bases, and the junction held 14 bases outside the gene matches. The CDR3 is 18 residues long. The CDR3 reads CSVVLRTGILSSYNEQFF. The CDR3, as DNA: TGCAGCGTTGTCTTAAGGACAGGGATTTTAAGCTCCTACAATGAGCAGTTCTTC.

This clonotype was recorded at least ten times. The rearrangement joins TRBV7-3 to TRBJ2-7, with D possibly TRBD2 on 7 matching bases. The germline V gene has CDR1 SGHTA and CDR2 FQGTGA. This CDR3 comprises 13 residues. The germline V and J ends were trimmed by 5 bases and 7 bases, with 15 bases remaining between them. CDR3 bases: TGTGCCAGCAGCGATGGGGGGGCGGGGGAGCAGTACTTC. Amino acid sequence: CASSDGGAGEQYF.

This clonotype has only a few counts. This chain joins TRBV24-1 and TRBJ2-6; 8 bases align to TRBD1. V lost 9 bases, J lost 1 base, and 13 bases stayed unmatched. The CDR3 covers 18 residues. Germline loops: CDR1 KGHDR, CDR2 SFDVKD. The CDR3 is CATGTGQSPKSGANVLTF. The CDR3 DNA is TGTGCCACCGGGACAGGACAGTCACCTAAATCTGGGGCCAACGTCCTGACTTTC.

This clonotype turned up a few times. This sequence joins TRBV18 and TRBJ1-1; the D is unclear. Germline V gives CDR1 KGHSH, CDR2 LQKENI. This CDR3 is 13 amino acids long. Trimming took off 0 bases at V and 6 bases at J, with 8 bases between the two ends. The CDR3 bases are TGTGCCAGCTCACCACCCACCCGATCTGAAGCTTTCTTT. Translation: CASSPPTRSEAFF. Variable domain in full (rest from reference TRBV18 and TRBJ1-1): NAGVMQNPRHLVRRRGQEARLRCSPMKGHSHVYWYRQLPEEGLKFMVYLQKENIIDESGMPKERFSAEFPKEGPSILRIQQVVRGDSAAYFCASSPPTRSEAFFGQGTRLTVV.

This clonotype came up many times. The chain carries TRBV5-1 and TRBJ2-7; maybe TRBD2 (6 bases). Between the trimmed V and J ends, which lost 0 bases and 7 bases, there was a span of 17 bases. The CDR3 runs 15 residues. Germline V gene lookup returns CDR1 SGHRS and CDR2 YFSETQ. DNA of the CDR3: TGCGCCAGCAGCTTGGAGCGGGCCCGCCTTCGGGAGCAGTACTTC. It yields the protein CASSLERARLREQYF. Together with reference TRBV5-1 and TRBJ2-7, the CDR3 gives the full variable domain: KAGVTQTPRYLIKTRGQQVTLSCSPISGHRSVSWYQQTPGQGLQFLFEYFSETQRNKGNFPGRFSGRQFSNSRSEMNVSTLELGDSALYLCASSLERARLREQYFGPGTRLTVT.

The genes are TRBV7-9 and TRBJ2-1; D unresolved. Germline V gene lookup returns CDR1 SEHNR and CDR2 FQNEAQ (reference sequence). This CDR3 contains 17 residues. V lost 5 bases and J lost 0, with 17 bases in between. The DNA of the CDR3 is TGTGCCAGCAGCCCGCGAATATCAGAGAGCTCCTACAATGAGCAGTTCTTC. As protein: CASSPRISESSYNEQFF.

This clonotype showed up just a few times. The chain is built from TRBV18 and TRBJ2-3; D gene unclear. The V end lost 2 bases, the J end lost 2 bases, and 14 bases lay between the germline ends. This CDR3 region has 16 residues. From germline, CDR1 is KGHSH and CDR2 LQKENI. The chain's CDR3 is CASSPVNGQVTDTQYF. The DNA for the CDR3 is TGTGCCAGCTCACCAGTTAACGGTCAGGTCACAGATACGCAGTATTTT.

This clonotype came up many times. Here the CDR3 reads CASSLYRGTGNQPQHF. In nucleotides, the CDR3 is TGTGCCAGCAGTTTATACAGAGGGACAGGCAATCAGCCCCAGCATTTT. This sequence joins TRBV28 and TRBJ1-5, with 7 bases lining up with TRBD1. Per the germline V gene, CDR1 is MDHEN and CDR2 is SYDVKM. This CDR3 region has 16 residues. Trimming at V came to 1 base and at J to 2 bases, leaving 5 bases not matched to a gene.

This clonotype was detected ten times or more. The chain employs TRBV7-9 and TRBJ2-5; D is undetermined. The CDR3 sequence is 14 residues long. Trimming took 7 bases from V and 1 from J, leaving 13 bases between them. CDR1 SEHNR and CDR2 FQNEAQ come from the germline V gene (reference sequence). The CDR3 DNA reads TGTGCCAGCACTAGATTAGAAACCCAAGAGACCCAGTACTTC. This codes for CASTRLETQETQYF.

Many counts were recorded for this clonotype. The J gene is TRBJ2-1, the V gene TRBV30; weak D call: TRBD2 (6 bases). The CDR3 runs to 15 residues. Trimming removed 2 bases at V and 1 base at J, with 12 bases between. Germline lookup yields CDR1 GTSNPN and CDR2 SVGIG (reference sequence). The CDR3 spells CAWSRLAQSYNEQFF. In nucleotides, the CDR3 is TGTGCCTGGAGTCGGCTAGCGCAATCCTACAATGAGCAGTTCTTC.

There are many counts of this clonotype. The chain has TRBV3-1 and TRBJ2-5, with a weak D call TRBD2 (5 bases). Germline lookup yields CDR1 LGHDT and CDR2 YNNKEL (reference sequence). V was pared by 0 bases and J by 7 bases, with 9 bases between. The length of the CDR3 is 13 residues. The CDR3 nucleotides are TGTGCCAGCAGCCAAGATCGGAGCGGGACCCAGTACTTC. It encodes CASSQDRSGTQYF.

This clonotype has a count of ten or more. The genes are TRBV7-9 and TRBJ2-5; either TRBD1 or TRBD2 may fit D (5 bases each). Germline V gene lookup returns CDR1 SEHNR and CDR2 FQNEAQ (reference sequence). The CDR3 has 14 residues. The V end lost 5 bases, the J end lost 4 bases, and 14 bases lay between the germline ends. The CDR3 reads CASSALRDGETQYF. In DNA form, the CDR3 reads TGTGCCAGCAGCGCCCTCAGGGACGGAGAGACCCAGTACTTC.

This clonotype was seen a handful of times. The rearrangement uses TRBV28 and TRBJ1-6; D gene unclear. From germline, CDR1 is MDHEN and CDR2 SYDVKM. Trimming removed 5 bases at V and 9 bases at J, with 11 bases between. The CDR3 sequence is 13 residues long. CDR3 nucleotides: TGTGCCAGCAGTCCCATACGGGGTTCACCCCTCCACTTT. It encodes CASSPIRGSPLHF.